Detailed here is one T cell receptor beta chain. The antigen remains undetermined. The data were taken from a study of T cell repertoires in cytomegalovirus infection. Study background: Matching HLA type and CMV infection were both indicated by public TCR beta signatures.

One entry per CDR3 protein, called by TCRdb with MiXCR from the reads. The table includes about 340,000 distinct CDR3 sequences, about 29% detected once. This CDR3 spans 15 amino acids. CDR1 and CDR2 (germline): SEHNR, FQNEAQ (reference sequence). J gave up 7 bases and V 5 bases, and 8 bases lay outside the gene matches. The TCR comes from a human donor in good health (CMV status not recorded). Some clones in this sample may be carry-over from other donors' samples. The V and J genes are TRBV7-9 and TRBJ1-6; 7 bases align to TRBD1. The sample here was cultured PBMCs, taken from culture after CMV antigen stimulation. The CDR3 loop is CASSPAGQINSPLHF. CDR3 bases: TGTGCCAGCAGCCCGGCGGGACAGATAAATTCACCCCTCCACTTT. The complete variable domain, with remaining parts taken from reference TRBV7-9 and TRBJ1-6, reads DTGVSQNPRHKITKRGQNVTFRCDPISEHNRLYWYRQTLGQGPEFLTYFQNEAQLEKSRLLSDRFSAERPKGSFSTLEIQRTEQGDSAMYLCASSPAGQINSPLHFGNGTRLTVT.